Reported below is one TCR beta chain. CDR1 is SGHNT, CDR2 YYREEE, per germline (reference sequence). With 0 bases clipped from V and 3 bases from J, the junction kept 5 bases outside the gene matches. CDR3 length equals 16 residues. The record originates from a study of blood T cell repertoires in COVID-19. Overall study: COVID-19 samples from acute and convalescent phases originated in the United States, Italy and Spain. PBMCs, B-cell-depleted T cells, or T cells were the source of the cDNA or gDNA that made up the material.

As processed by the authors: For nucleated cells, counts were estimated from reference gene primer amplification. Data came from immunoSEQ multiplex PCR; TCRdb stores just in-frame clones and leaves some out. V and J calls and clone size are copied from that table; D and trimming were computed from the DNA. The table shows under 200,000 clones, with about 90% occurring only once. The TCR originated in a man aged 60 to 75 with active or convalescent COVID-19. This rearrangement joins TRBV5-4 to TRBJ2-5; 10 positions match TRBD2. Sequenced: peripheral blood. The CDR3 DNA follows: TGTGCCAGCAGCTTGGGTAGCGGGGGGTTTGAAGAGACCCAGTACTTC. It encodes CASSLGSGGFEETQYF.